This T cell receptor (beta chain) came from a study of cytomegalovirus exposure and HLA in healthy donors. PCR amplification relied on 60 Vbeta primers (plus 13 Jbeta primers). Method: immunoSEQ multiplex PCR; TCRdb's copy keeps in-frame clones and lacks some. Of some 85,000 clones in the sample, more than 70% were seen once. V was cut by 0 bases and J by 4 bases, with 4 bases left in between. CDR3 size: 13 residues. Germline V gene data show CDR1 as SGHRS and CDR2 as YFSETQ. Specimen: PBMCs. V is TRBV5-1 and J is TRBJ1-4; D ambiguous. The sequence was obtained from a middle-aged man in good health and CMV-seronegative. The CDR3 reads CASSLVSNEKLFF. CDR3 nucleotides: TGCGCCAGCAGCTTGGTCAGTAATGAAAAACTGTTTTTT.